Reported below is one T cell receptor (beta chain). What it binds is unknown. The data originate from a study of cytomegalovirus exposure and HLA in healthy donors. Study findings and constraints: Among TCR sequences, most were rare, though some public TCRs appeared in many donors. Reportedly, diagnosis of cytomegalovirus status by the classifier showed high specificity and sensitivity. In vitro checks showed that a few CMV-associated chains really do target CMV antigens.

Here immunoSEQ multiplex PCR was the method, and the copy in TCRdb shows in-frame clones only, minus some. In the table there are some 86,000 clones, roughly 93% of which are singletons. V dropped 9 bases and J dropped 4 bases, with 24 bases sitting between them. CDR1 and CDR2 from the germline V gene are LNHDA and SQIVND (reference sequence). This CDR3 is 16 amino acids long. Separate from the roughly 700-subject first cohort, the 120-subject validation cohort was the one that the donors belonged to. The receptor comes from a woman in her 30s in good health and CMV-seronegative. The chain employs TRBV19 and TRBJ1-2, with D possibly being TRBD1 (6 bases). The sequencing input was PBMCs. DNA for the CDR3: TGTGCCAGCACCTCACCCGGGACATCGCTGCCCTATGGCTACACCTTC. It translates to CASTSPGTSLPYGYTF.